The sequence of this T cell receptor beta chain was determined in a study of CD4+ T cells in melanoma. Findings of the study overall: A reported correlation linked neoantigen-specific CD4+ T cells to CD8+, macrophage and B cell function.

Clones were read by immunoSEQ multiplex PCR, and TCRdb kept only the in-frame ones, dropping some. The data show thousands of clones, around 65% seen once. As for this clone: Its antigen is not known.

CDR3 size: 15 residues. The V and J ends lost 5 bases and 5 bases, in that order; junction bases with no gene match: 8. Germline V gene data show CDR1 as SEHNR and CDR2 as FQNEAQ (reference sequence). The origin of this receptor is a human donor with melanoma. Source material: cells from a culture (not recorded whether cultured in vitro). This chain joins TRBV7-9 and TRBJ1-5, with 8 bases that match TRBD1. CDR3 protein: CASSPTGTGYQPQHF. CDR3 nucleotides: TGTGCCAGCAGCCCGACCGGGACAGGCTATCAGCCCCAGCATTTT.